This T cell receptor beta chain was retrieved from a study of a mutant IDH1 vaccine in newly diagnosed glioma. Study-wide context: Vaccines were begun 4-6 weeks after radiotherapy alone, or with temozolomide cycles.

In its sample, this clone was seen a few times. Its antigen is undetermined. Time point described: week 11, during vaccination. The investigators gave 300 ug of mutant IDH1 20-mer peptide in each vaccine dose, together with topical imiquimod. This table comes from immunoSEQ multiplex PCR, and its TCRdb copy is limited to in-frame clones, with some not included. The data contain tens of thousands of clones, roughly 80% of them singletons. The V gene's germline CDR1 is SNHLY and CDR2 FYNNEI. V shed 6 bases, J shed 6 bases, and the junction held 4 bases outside the gene matches. This CDR3 comprises 13 residues.

The clonotype originates from a man aged 50 to 59 with glioma. V gene TRBV2 combines with J gene TRBJ1-5, with 8 bases that match TRBD1. The sample in question was PBMCs, obtained from a glioma patient whose treatment included an IDH1 peptide vaccine. The CDR3 nucleotides read TGTGCCAGCAGCCTTGACAGGGGTCAGCCCCAGCATTTT. It is translated as CASSLDRGQPQHF.